This T cell receptor beta chain was profiled in a study of Ad26.COV2.S vaccination and SARS-CoV-2 variants. Clones were sequenced by immunoSEQ multiplex PCR, and TCRdb holds only the in-frame ones, with some missing. The sample has roughly 100,000 clones; 80% are singletons. The V end was cut by 7 bases, the J end by 3 bases, with 14 bases between. The CDR3 contains 15 residues. Germline V gives CDR1 SGHNT, CDR2 YYREEE (reference sequence). V gene TRBV5-4 combines with J gene TRBJ1-6; a possible D gene is TRBD1 (5 bases). Sample: peripheral blood, taken after recovery from COVID-19. The source of this sequence is a human donor who had recovered from COVID-19. CDR3 residues: CASSSGGNYNSPLHF. CDR3 coding DNA: TGTGCCAGCTCCTCCGGGGGAAACTATAATTCACCCCTCCACTTT.